Listed here are 3 T cell receptor beta chains from one sample, sequenced in a study of cytomegalovirus exposure and HLA in healthy donors. The PCR ran on 60 Vbeta and 13 Jbeta primers. The protocol was immunoSEQ multiplex PCR, while the TCRdb copy is restricted to in-frame clones and leaves out a portion. The sample comprises 120,000 or so clones, more than 80% of which are singletons, and around 10% rests with the top ten. The specimen sequenced was PBMCs. The receptor source for this set is a man aged 25 to 40 in good health and CMV-seropositive.

This clone turned up a few times. V gene TRBV4-2 combines with J gene TRBJ2-1; 13 nucleotides match TRBD2. The germline gives CDR1 LGHNA, CDR2 YNFKEQ. The CDR3 has 23 residues. Trimming at V came to 4 bases and at J to 2 bases, leaving 23 bases not matched to a gene. CDR3 amino acids: CASSRPPDIRLAGGYGAYNEQFF. DNA for the CDR3: TGTGCCAGCAGCCGCCCGCCAGATATCAGACTAGCGGGGGGTTATGGAGCCTACAATGAGCAGTTCTTC.

The chain combines TRBV6-5 with TRBJ2-7; TRBD1 agrees at 7 bases. CDR1 MNHEY and CDR2 SVGAGI come from the germline V gene. The CDR3 extends over 13 amino acids. The junction had 4 bases not matched to a gene; V was cut back by 6 bases and J by 2 bases. The CDR3 here is CASSADRAYEQYF. The CDR3 nucleotides are TGTGCCAGCAGCGCTGACAGGGCCTACGAGCAGTACTTC.

This sequence joins TRBV6-5 and TRBJ2-4; D gene ambiguous. The germline V gene has CDR1 MNHEY and CDR2 SVGAGI. The ends were cut back, 6 bases at V and 3 bases at J, with 9 bases in the middle. The CDR3 runs 13 residues. The CDR3 DNA follows: TGTGCCAGCAGAGACACGAACAAAAACATTCAGTACTTC. Its translation is CASRDTNKNIQYF.